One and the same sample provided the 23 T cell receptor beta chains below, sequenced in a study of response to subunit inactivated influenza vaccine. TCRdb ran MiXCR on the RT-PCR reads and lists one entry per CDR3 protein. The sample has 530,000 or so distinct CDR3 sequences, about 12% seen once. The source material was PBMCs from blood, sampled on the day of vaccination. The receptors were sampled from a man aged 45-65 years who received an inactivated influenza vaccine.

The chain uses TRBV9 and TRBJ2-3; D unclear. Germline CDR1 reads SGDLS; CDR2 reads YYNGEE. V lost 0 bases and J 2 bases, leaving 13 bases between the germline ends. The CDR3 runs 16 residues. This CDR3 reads CASSVGGRLSTDTQYF. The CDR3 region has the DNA TGTGCCAGCAGCGTAGGAGGACGGCTATCCACAGATACGCAGTATTTT.

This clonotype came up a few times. CDR3: CASMSGGIGELFF. The CDR3 bases are TGTGCCAGCATGAGCGGGGGCATCGGGGAGCTGTTTTTT. The chain employs TRBV6-1 and TRBJ2-2; 8 nucleotides agree with TRBD2. Trimming cost V 7 bases and J 7 bases; bases outside gene matches: 5. Per the germline V gene, CDR1 is MNHNS and CDR2 is SASEGT. The CDR3 sequence is 13 residues long.

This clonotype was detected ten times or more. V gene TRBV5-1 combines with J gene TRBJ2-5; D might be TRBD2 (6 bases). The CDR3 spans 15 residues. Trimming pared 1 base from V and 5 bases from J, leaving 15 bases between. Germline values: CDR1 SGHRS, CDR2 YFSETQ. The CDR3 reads CASSLQEGLLETQYF. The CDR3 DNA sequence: TGCGCCAGCAGCTTGCAGGAGGGCCTTCTGGAGACCCAGTACTTC.

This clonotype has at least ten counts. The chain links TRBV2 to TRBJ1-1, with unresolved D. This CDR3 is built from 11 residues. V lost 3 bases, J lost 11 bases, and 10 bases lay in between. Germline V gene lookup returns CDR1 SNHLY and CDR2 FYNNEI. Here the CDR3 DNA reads TGTGCCAGCAGTGAGGGCATTTTGGCTTTCTTT. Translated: CASSEGILAFF.

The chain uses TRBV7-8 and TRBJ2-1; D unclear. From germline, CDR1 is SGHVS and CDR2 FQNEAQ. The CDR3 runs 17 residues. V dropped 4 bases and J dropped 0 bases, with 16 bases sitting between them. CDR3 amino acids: CASSSPDTESSYNEQFF. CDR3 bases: TGTGCCAGCAGCTCCCCCGATACAGAGAGCTCCTACAATGAGCAGTTCTTC.

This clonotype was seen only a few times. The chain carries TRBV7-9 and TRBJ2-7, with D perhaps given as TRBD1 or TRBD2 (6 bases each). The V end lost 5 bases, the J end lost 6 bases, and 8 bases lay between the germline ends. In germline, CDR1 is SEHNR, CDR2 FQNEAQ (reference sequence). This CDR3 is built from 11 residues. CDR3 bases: TGTGCCAGCAGCAAGGGGGGCGAGCAGTACTTC. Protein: CASSKGGEQYF.

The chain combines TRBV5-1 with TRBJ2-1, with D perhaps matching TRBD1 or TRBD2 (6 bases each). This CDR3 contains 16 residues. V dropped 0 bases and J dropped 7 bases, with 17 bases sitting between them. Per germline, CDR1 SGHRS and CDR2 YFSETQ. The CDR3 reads CASSLEGGGMRNEQFF. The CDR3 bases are TGCGCCAGCAGCTTGGAGGGGGGAGGTATGAGGAATGAGCAGTTCTTC.

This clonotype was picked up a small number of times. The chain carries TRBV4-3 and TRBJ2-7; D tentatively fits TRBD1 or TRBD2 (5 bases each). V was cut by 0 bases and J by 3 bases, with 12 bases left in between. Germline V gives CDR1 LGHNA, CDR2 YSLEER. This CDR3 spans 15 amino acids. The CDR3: CASSQDRGRVYEQYF. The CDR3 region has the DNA TGCGCCAGCAGCCAAGATCGGGGCAGAGTCTACGAGCAGTACTTC.

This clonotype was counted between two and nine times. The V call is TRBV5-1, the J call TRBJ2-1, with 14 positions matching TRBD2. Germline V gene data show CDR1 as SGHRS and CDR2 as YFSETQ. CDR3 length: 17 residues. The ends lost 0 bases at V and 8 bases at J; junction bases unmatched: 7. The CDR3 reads CASSLGTSGGFSHEQFF. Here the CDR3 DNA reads TGCGCCAGCAGCTTGGGGACTAGCGGGGGGTTTAGCCATGAGCAGTTCTTC.

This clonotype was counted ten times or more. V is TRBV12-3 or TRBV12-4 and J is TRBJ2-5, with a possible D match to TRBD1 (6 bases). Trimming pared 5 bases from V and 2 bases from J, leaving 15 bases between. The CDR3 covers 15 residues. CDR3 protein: CASSIQGSAQETQYF. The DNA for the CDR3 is TGTGCCAGCAGTATACAGGGATCGGCACAAGAGACCCAGTACTTC.

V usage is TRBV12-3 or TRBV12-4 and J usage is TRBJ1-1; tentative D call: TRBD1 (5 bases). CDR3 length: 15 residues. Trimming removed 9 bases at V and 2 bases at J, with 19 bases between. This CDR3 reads CASKGVNNLNTEAFF. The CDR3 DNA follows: TGTGCCAGTAAAGGGGTAAACAATTTAAACACTGAAGCTTTCTTT.

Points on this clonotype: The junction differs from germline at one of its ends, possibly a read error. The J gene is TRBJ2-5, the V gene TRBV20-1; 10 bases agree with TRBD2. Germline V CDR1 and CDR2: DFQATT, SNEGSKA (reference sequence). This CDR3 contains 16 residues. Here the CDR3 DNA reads TGCTGTGCTAGATCAGACTCTAGCGGGAGTGCGAAGACCCAGTACTTC. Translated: CCARSDSSGSAKTQYF.

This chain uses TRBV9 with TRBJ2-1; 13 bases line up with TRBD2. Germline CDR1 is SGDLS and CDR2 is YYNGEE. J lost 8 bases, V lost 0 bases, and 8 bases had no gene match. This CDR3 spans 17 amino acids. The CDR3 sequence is CASSVGRTSGRGDEQFF. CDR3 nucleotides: TGTGCCAGCAGCGTAGGTCGGACTAGCGGGAGAGGCGATGAGCAGTTCTTC.

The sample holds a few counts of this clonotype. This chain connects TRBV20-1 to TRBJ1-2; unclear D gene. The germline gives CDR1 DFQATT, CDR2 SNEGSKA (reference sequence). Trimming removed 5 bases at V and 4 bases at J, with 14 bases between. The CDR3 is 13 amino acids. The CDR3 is CSAFFHGSYGYTF. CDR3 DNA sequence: TGCAGTGCTTTTTTCCACGGCAGCTATGGCTACACCTTC.

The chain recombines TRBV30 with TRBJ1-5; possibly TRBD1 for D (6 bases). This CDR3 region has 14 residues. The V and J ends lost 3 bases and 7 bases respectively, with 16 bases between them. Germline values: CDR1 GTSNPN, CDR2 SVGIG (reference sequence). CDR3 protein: CAWSLDRREQPQHF. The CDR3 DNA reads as TGTGCCTGGAGCCTAGACAGGAGGGAACAGCCCCAGCATTTT.

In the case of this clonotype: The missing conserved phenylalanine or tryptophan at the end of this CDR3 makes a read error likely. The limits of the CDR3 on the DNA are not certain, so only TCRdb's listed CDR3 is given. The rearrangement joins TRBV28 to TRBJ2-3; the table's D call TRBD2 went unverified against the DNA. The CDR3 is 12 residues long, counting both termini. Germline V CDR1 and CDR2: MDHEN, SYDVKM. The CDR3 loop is CASSSSPVRLVT.

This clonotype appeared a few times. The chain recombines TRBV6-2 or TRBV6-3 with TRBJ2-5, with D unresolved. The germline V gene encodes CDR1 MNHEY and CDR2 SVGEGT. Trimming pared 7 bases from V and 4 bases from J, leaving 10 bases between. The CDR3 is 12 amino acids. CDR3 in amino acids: CASTRSLETQYF. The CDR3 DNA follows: TGTGCCAGCACCCGGTCGTTAGAGACCCAGTACTTC.

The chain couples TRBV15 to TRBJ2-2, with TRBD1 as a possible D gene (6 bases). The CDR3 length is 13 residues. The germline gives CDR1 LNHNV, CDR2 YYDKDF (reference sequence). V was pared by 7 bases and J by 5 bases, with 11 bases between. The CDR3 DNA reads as TGTGCCACCATGGCAGGGGTAACCGGGGAGCTGTTTTTT. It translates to CATMAGVTGELFF.

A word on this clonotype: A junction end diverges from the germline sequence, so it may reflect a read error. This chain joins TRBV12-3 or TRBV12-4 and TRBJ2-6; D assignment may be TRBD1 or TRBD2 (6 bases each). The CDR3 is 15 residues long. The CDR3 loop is CASSIDRSGANDLTF. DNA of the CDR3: TGTGCCAGCAGTATTGACAGATCGGGGGCCAACGACCTGACTTTC.

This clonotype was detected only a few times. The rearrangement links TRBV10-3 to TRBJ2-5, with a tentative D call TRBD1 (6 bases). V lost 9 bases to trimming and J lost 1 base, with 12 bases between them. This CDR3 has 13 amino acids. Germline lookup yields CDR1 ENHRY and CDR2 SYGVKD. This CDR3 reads CAIKEGVQETQYF. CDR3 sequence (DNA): TGTGCCATAAAAGAGGGGGTCCAAGAGACCCAGTACTTC.

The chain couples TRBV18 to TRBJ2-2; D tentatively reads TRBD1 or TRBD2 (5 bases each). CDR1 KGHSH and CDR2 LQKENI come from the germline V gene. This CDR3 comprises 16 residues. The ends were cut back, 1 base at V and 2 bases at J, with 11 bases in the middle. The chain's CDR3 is CASSPQRGGNTGELFF. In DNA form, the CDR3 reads TGTGCCAGCTCACCACAGAGGGGCGGCAACACCGGGGAGCTGTTTTTT.

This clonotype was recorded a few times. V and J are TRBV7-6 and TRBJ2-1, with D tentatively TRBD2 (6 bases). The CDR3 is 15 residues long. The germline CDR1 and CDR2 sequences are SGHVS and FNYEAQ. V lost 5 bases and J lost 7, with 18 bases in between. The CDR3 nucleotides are TGTGCCAGCAGCCCGGGGACTGGGGGTACGAATGAGCAGTTCTTC. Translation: CASSPGTGGTNEQFF.

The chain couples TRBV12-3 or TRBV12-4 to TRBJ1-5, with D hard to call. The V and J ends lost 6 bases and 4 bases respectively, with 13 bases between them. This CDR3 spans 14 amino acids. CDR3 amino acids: CASSSPATNQPQHF. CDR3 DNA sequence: TGTGCCAGCAGCTCACCGGCCACAAATCAGCCCCAGCATTTT.